Presented here are 13 T cell receptor beta chains from one specimen sequenced in a study of OX40 agonist ivuxolimab in advanced cancers. Clones were sequenced by immunoSEQ multiplex PCR, and TCRdb holds only the in-frame ones, with some missing. The sample includes 23,000 or so clones, around 79% of them seen just once. The material was CD4+ or CD8+ T cells sorted from blood, obtained in a trial of the OX40 agonist ivuxolimab. All receptors derive from an adult with an advanced solid tumor such as melanoma, head and neck, liver or kidney cancer.

This chain uses TRBV6-7 with TRBJ2-7, with 8 bases aligning to TRBD1. TRBV6-7 is noted as an ORF with a role that remains uncertain. V lost 11 bases to trimming and J lost 0 bases; unmatched junction nucleotides: 27. CDR3 length: 20 amino acids. As DNA, the CDR3 is TGTGCCGGGCACACCTTGTCGGATCCGGGACAGGTCTTCAGCTCCTACGAGCAGTACTTC. It codes for CAGHTLSDPGQVFSSYEQYF.

V gene TRBV16 combines with J gene TRBJ2-5; D might be TRBD1 (6 bases). The end of the DNA aligns better with TRBJ2-7, so the J call may be wrong. The germline CDR1 and CDR2 sequences are KGHSY and FQNENV. The CDR3 is 15 residues long. The CDR3 DNA follows: TGTGCCAGCAGCCTGCCCCCAGGGGTAGGGAACGAGCAGTACTTC. The encoded protein is CASSLPPGVGNEQYF.

This clone is medium-sized by share. The chain joins TRBV18 to TRBJ1-3; TRBD1 agrees at 7 bases. The germline V gene encodes CDR1 KGHSH and CDR2 LQKENI. This CDR3 is 16 amino acids long. Trimming cost V 1 base and J 4 bases; bases outside gene matches: 7. The CDR3 sequence: CASSPQGTAAGNTIYF. The CDR3 DNA reads TGTGCCAGCTCACCACAAGGGACAGCGGCGGGAAACACCATATATTTT.

This chain joins TRBV29-1 and TRBJ2-1; D possibly uses TRBD1 or TRBD2 (6 bases each). Germline-derived CDR1 and CDR2 are SQVTM and ANQGSEA. This CDR3 region has 14 residues. Trimming cost V 7 bases and J 4 bases, with 17 bases left between them. The CDR3 nucleotides read TGCAGCGCGAGGGGGGCAGGAGGGTACAATGAGCAGTTCTTC. It yields the protein CSARGAGGYNEQFF.

This clone was seen only once. V and J are TRBV28 and TRBJ2-5, with TRBD2 as a possible D gene (5 bases). Trimming pared 6 bases from V and 4 bases from J, leaving 12 bases between. Germline CDR1 and CDR2: MDHEN and SYDVKM. CDR3 size: 13 residues. CDR3 bases: TGTGCCAGCAGACCTATGCGGGTAGAGACCCAGTACTTC. Translated: CASRPMRVETQYF.

This chain links TRBV29-1 with TRBJ1-5; a possible D gene is TRBD1 (5 bases). The CDR3 consists of 14 residues. V lost 0 bases and J lost 2, with 8 bases in between. Germline assignment: CDR1 SQVTM and CDR2 ANQGSEA. CDR3 sequence: CSVEDGAGNQPQHF. In DNA, the CDR3 is TGCAGCGTTGAAGATGGGGCGGGCAATCAGCCCCAGCATTTT.

The chain combines TRBV4-3 with TRBJ2-2; D unclear. Germline V gives CDR1 LGHNA, CDR2 YSLEER. Between the trimmed V and J ends, which lost 4 bases and 6 bases, there was a span of 9 bases. There are 13 residues in the CDR3. The CDR3 nucleotides are TGCGCCAGCAGCCTGGGCGTCGCCGGGGAGCTGTTTTTT. As protein: CASSLGVAGELFF.

A note on this clone: Additional DNA sequences in this sample encode the identical CDR3. J is TRBJ2-1 and V is TRBV6-5, with D perhaps being TRBD1 or TRBD2 (5 bases each). Trimming removed 4 bases from V and 2 bases from J, with 9 bases in between. CDR3 length: 14 residues. The germline V gene encodes CDR1 MNHEY and CDR2 SVGAGI. Written as DNA, the CDR3 is TGTGCCAGCAGTTCTCTGGGGGCCTACAATGAGCAGTTCTTC. The encoded protein is CASSSLGAYNEQFF.

The CDR3 spells CASSPGETQYF. The CDR3 DNA reads as TGTGCCAGCTCACCGGGAGAGACCCAGTACTTC. The chain has TRBV18 and TRBJ2-5; D call uncertain. V lost 3 bases and J 4 bases, leaving 3 bases between the germline ends. The germline V gene has CDR1 KGHSH and CDR2 LQKENI. The CDR3 is 11 amino acids.

The rearrangement joins TRBV4-3 to TRBJ1-1; D is unresolved. Germline V gene sequence: CDR1 LGHNA, CDR2 YSLEER. This CDR3 has 16 amino acids. V was shortened by 0 bases and J by 7 bases, with 18 bases between the two germline ends. Here the CDR3 reads CASSQELTKGYDEAFF. The DNA of the CDR3 is TGCGCCAGCAGCCAAGAGCTCACGAAGGGCTACGATGAAGCTTTCTTT.

This sequence joins TRBV7-2 and TRBJ2-1; unclear D gene. The CDR3 runs 13 residues. Germline V gives CDR1 SGHTA, CDR2 FQGNSA. V was cut by 5 bases and J by 5 bases, with 10 bases left in between. Here the CDR3 DNA reads TGTGCCAGCAGCCCCGGACGGAACAATGAGCAGTTCTTC. Amino acids: CASSPGRNNEQFF. The full variable domain, completed using reference TRBV7-2 and TRBJ2-1, is GAGVSQSPSNKVTEKGKDVELRCDPISGHTALYWYRQSLGQGLEFLIYFQGNSAPDKSGLPSDRFSAERTGGSVSTLTIQRTQQEDSAVYLCASSPGRNNEQFFGPGTRLTVL.

The chain couples TRBV28 to TRBJ2-1, with 8 positions matching TRBD2. CDR3 length equals 15 residues. With V trimmed by 5 bases and J by 7 bases, 10 bases remained unmatched. Germline CDR1 and CDR2: MDHEN and SYDVKM. In DNA, the CDR3 is TGTGCCAGCAGTCTAGGGGCGGGAGGACGTAATGAGCAGTTCTTC. Translation gives CASSLGAGGRNEQFF.

V gene TRBV14 combines with J gene TRBJ1-6, with D uncertain. The V gene's germline CDR1 is SGHDN and CDR2 FVKESK. V lost 0 bases and J 9 bases, leaving 9 bases between the germline ends. The CDR3 totals 14 residues. The CDR3 DNA is TGTGCCAGCAGCCAAGAGGTGGAAGGTTCACCCCTCCACTTT. Amino acids: CASSQEVEGSPLHF.